Listed below are T cell receptor beta chains from one sample, sequenced in a study of technical replicates of blood from several donors. Only in-frame clones appear in the TCRdb table, and some are missing; sequencing was by immunoSEQ multiplex PCR. The sample contains 25,000 to 40,000 clones, more than 80% of which appear only once. Specimen: PBMCs. These receptors were taken from a human donor in good health. Some clones in this sample may be carry-over from other donors' samples. Both conserved end residues are part of each CDR3. D genes are given only for firm matches. Clone size, where shown, is once, few, many, or a class for clones that have expanded.

CDR3nt	CDR3aa	v_gene	j_gene	abundance	d_gene
TGTGCCAGCAGTAGGACAGGGGAGGGGGAAAAACTGTTTTTT	CASSRTGEGEKLFF	TRBV6-5	TRBJ1-4	.	TRBD1
TGCGCCAGCAGCCAAGAAATGGCAGGCCAGGGAGCTTTCTTT	CASSQEMAGQGAFF	TRBV4-3	TRBJ1-1	once	.
TGTGCCAGCAGCTTAGGAACTAGCGGGAACAATGAGCAGTTCTTC	CASSLGTSGNNEQFF	TRBV7-3	TRBJ2-1	.	TRBD2
TGCGCCAGCAGCCAGGGACTAGCGGGAGCCCTGGGGACCCAGTACTTC	CASSQGLAGALGTQYF	TRBV4-1	TRBJ2-5	.	TRBD2
TGCGCCAGCAGCCAAGATCCCAACCGGGACAGTCGCTACAATGAGCAGTTCTTC	CASSQDPNRDSRYNEQFF	TRBV4-1	TRBJ2-1	.	TRBD1
TGTGCCAGCAGCCCCAGCGGACTTCAAGAGACCCAGTACTTC	CASSPSGLQETQYF	TRBV7-2	TRBJ2-5	.	.
TGCGCCAGCAGGCATTCTAGCAGGGGGTCAGCTAGCACAGATACGCAGTATTTT	CASRHSSRGSASTDTQYF	TRBV23-1	TRBJ2-3	.	TRBD1
TGTGCCAGCAGCGAGGGACAGCTCTACGAGCAGTACTTC	CASSEGQLYEQYF	TRBV7-8	TRBJ2-7	.	TRBD1
TGCGCCAGCAGCTTCCAACAGGGCCACGAGCAGTACTTC	CASSFQQGHEQYF	TRBV5-1	TRBJ2-7	.	.
TGTGCCAGCAGTTTGGTAGGAGGGTACACCGGGGAGCTGTTTTTT	CASSLVGGYTGELFF	TRBV5-6	TRBJ2-2	.	.